The clone carrying this T cell receptor (beta chain) was detected only a few times. Its antigen is unknown. This sample was taken from a study of T cell responses to AZD1222 COVID-19 vaccine. This CDR3 is 16 amino acids long. With 4 bases removed from V and 1 base from J, the gap between germline ends came to 12 bases. Germline V gene data show CDR1 as KGHDR and CDR2 as SFDVKD. Clones were sequenced by immunoSEQ multiplex PCR, and TCRdb holds only the in-frame ones, with some missing. The repertoire consists of 150,000 or so clones, with 75% to 95% occurring once and the leading ten covering approximately 4%. General observations from the study: The donor group comprised mostly white British people and more females; the analysis possibly underestimated clonal diversity. Regions left unmutated in variants are reportedly the target of nearly half of spike-specific TCRs.

The sample here was peripheral blood, taken on day 0 of AZD1222 vaccination. The rearrangement links TRBV24-1 to TRBJ2-2; maybe TRBD1 (5 bases). This receptor was identified in an adult in good health. The CDR3 region is CATSDPATENTGELFF. For the CDR3, the DNA is TGTGCCACCAGTGACCCGGCGACAGAGAACACCGGGGAGCTGTTTTTT.